A single sample gave rise to the 15 T cell receptor beta chains below, sequenced in a study of cytomegalovirus exposure and HLA in healthy donors. It was with 60 Vbeta and 13 Jbeta primers that the PCR ran. TCRdb keeps only in-frame clones here, not all; method: immunoSEQ multiplex PCR. The sample yields about 120,000 clones, around 77% seen once. Sequencing used PBMCs. These receptors were obtained from a middle-aged man in good health and CMV-seropositive.

The genes are TRBV7-9 and TRBJ2-5; 9 bases line up with TRBD1. The DNA end favors TRBJ2-7, so the J call may be wrong. This CDR3 is 15 amino acids long. Germline CDR1 reads SEHNR; CDR2 reads FQNEAQ (reference sequence). The CDR3 here is CASSWGTGQTYEQYF. The CDR3 DNA follows: TGTGCCAGCAGCTGGGGGACAGGGCAAACCTACGAGCAGTACTTC.

This chain uses TRBV5-1 with TRBJ2-2; TRBD2 agrees at 11 bases. The CDR3 covers 16 residues. Losses at the gene ends were 2 bases for V and 5 bases for J; bases not matched to a gene: 5. Germline V gene sequence: CDR1 SGHRS, CDR2 YFSETQ. This chain's CDR3 is CASSLSLAGGTGELFF. Written as DNA, the CDR3 is TGCGCCAGCAGCTTATCCCTAGCGGGGGGTACCGGGGAGCTGTTTTTT. Full variable domain (missing parts from reference TRBV5-1 and TRBJ2-2): KAGVTQTPRYLIKTRGQQVTLSCSPISGHRSVSWYQQTPGQGLQFLFEYFSETQRNKGNFPGRFSGRQFSNSRSEMNVSTLELGDSALYLCASSLSLAGGTGELFFGEGSRLTVL.

The chain is built from TRBV5-4 and TRBJ2-3, with 8 bases aligning to TRBD2. The V and J ends lost 2 bases and 2 bases, in that order; junction bases with no gene match: 4. Germline V CDR1 and CDR2: SGHNT, YYREEE (reference sequence). The CDR3 is 15 amino acids. As DNA, the CDR3 is TGTGCCAGCAGCTTTGCAGCGGGGGACACAGATACGCAGTATTTT. This sequence encodes CASSFAAGDTDTQYF. The variable domain in full, with the rest retrieved from reference TRBV5-4 and TRBJ2-3, is ETGVTQSPTHLIKTRGQQVTLRCSSQSGHNTVSWYQQALGQGPQFIFQYYREEENGRGNFPPRFSGLQFPNYSSELNVNALELDDSALYLCASSFAAGDTDTQYFGPGTRLTVL.

Concerning this clone: Additional DNA sequences in this sample encode the identical CDR3. V and J are TRBV7-3 and TRBJ2-7; 9 bases are a match to TRBD1. V lost 5 bases to trimming and J lost 3 bases; unmatched junction nucleotides: 5. Germline V CDR1 and CDR2: SGHTA, FQGTGA. The CDR3 loop spans 14 amino acids. The CDR3 nucleotides are TGTGCCAGCAGCCCGGGGACAGGGAGCTACGAGCAGTACTTC. Its protein is CASSPGTGSYEQYF.

This sequence joins TRBV9 and TRBJ2-3; 12 nucleotides agree with TRBD2. Germline assignment: CDR1 SGDLS and CDR2 YYNGEE. The CDR3 consists of 17 residues. J was trimmed by 5 bases and V by 0 bases; bases with no gene match: 7. The CDR3 region is CASSVALAGGKRDTQYF. The CDR3 DNA reads TGTGCCAGCAGCGTAGCACTAGCGGGGGGCAAGAGAGATACGCAGTATTTT.

The chain joins TRBV6-5 to TRBJ1-5; tentative D call: TRBD1 (6 bases). Deletions cut 3 bases from V and 6 bases from J, with 18 bases between. The germline V gene encodes CDR1 MNHEY and CDR2 SVGAGI. CDR3 length: 16 residues. CDR3 DNA: TGTGCCAGCAGTTATGGGGGCAGGCCACAGGGTCAGCCCCAGCATTTT. Translated: CASSYGGRPQGQPQHF.

This chain links TRBV29-1 with TRBJ1-2; 8 bases are shared with TRBD1. Germline-derived CDR1 and CDR2 are SQVTM and ANQGSEA. The CDR3 runs 13 residues. V gave up 3 bases and J gave up 8 bases; unmatched junction bases: 8. CDR3 sequence reads: CSVDRQGMGGYTF. Written as DNA, the CDR3 is TGCAGCGTTGACCGACAGGGGATGGGGGGCTACACCTTC. Full variable domain (outside the CDR3, taken from reference TRBV29-1 and TRBJ1-2): SAVISQKPSRDICQRGTSLTIQCQVDSQVTMMFWYRQQPGQSLTLIATANQGSEATYESGFVIDKFPISRPNLTFSTLTVSNMSPEDSSIYLCSVDRQGMGGYTFGSGTRLTVV.

The chain links TRBV4-3 to TRBJ2-3; 12 bases line up with TRBD2. Looked up from germline, CDR1 is LGHNA and CDR2 is YSLEER. V lost 4 bases to trimming and J lost 3 bases; unmatched junction nucleotides: 5. This CDR3 has 16 amino acids. CDR3 nucleotides: TGCGCCAGCAGCCGCGAGACTAGCGGGGGAACAGATACGCAGTATTTT. Protein product: CASSRETSGGTDTQYF.

The V call is TRBV5-1, the J call TRBJ2-5, with D tentatively TRBD2 (6 bases). Germline V gene data show CDR1 as SGHRS and CDR2 as YFSETQ. CDR3 length equals 14 residues. V dropped 0 bases and J dropped 7 bases, with 13 bases sitting between them. The CDR3 coding sequence is TGCGCCAGCAGCTTGGAGGTGGAGGGGAGGACCCAGTACTTC. Protein: CASSLEVEGRTQYF.

Only one count was recorded for this clone. The V gene is TRBV18, the J gene TRBJ2-2; 7 bases are shared with TRBD1. The CDR3 spans 14 residues. V lost 2 bases to trimming and J lost 6 bases; unmatched junction nucleotides: 3. Germline lookup yields CDR1 KGHSH and CDR2 LQKENI. The CDR3 DNA reads TGTGCCAGCTCACCAGACAGGGAGTCCGGGGAGCTGTTTTTT. This sequence encodes CASSPDRESGELFF.

The chain recombines TRBV6-5 with TRBJ1-4, with 8 bases lining up with TRBD1. V was pared by 5 bases and J by 7 bases, with 6 bases of the junction left unmatched. CDR1 and CDR2 (germline): MNHEY, SVGAGI. The CDR3 is made up of 14 amino acids. CDR3 in amino acids: CASSEGTGFEKLFF. The CDR3 nucleotides are TGTGCCAGCAGTGAAGGGACAGGTTTTGAAAAACTGTTTTTT.

The CDR3 sequence is CASSLRAGPGEKLFF. DNA of the CDR3: TGTGCCAGCAGCTTACGGGCAGGGCCGGGTGAAAAACTGTTTTTT. This chain uses TRBV7-9 with TRBJ1-4; D might be TRBD1 (5 bases). The CDR3 consists of 15 residues. Between the trimmed V and J ends, which lost 2 bases and 7 bases, there was a span of 14 bases. Per the germline V gene, CDR1 is SEHNR and CDR2 is FQNEAQ (reference sequence).

A single count supports this clone. The rearrangement joins TRBV7-9 to TRBJ1-2; possible D gene TRBD1, 6 bases. Per germline, CDR1 SEHNR and CDR2 FQNEAQ (reference sequence). V lost 4 bases and J 2 bases, leaving 11 bases between the germline ends. The CDR3 spans 14 residues. The CDR3 protein is CASSSLDSNYGYTF. DNA for the CDR3: TGTGCCAGCAGCTCTCTGGACAGCAACTATGGCTACACCTTC.

This rearrangement joins TRBV11-2 to TRBJ1-2; D not resolved. V shed 2 bases and J shed 6 bases, with 13 bases lying between them. The CDR3 loop spans 14 amino acids. The germline V gene has CDR1 SGHAT and CDR2 FQNNGV. Here the CDR3 reads CASSLRLSDHGYTF. CDR3 coding DNA: TGTGCCAGCAGCTTACGACTGAGCGACCATGGCTACACCTTC.

This clone showed up just once. The chain combines TRBV7-2 with TRBJ1-5; 8 positions agree with TRBD1. V gave up 4 bases and J gave up 4 bases; unmatched junction bases: 15. Looked up from germline, CDR1 is SGHTA and CDR2 is FQGNSA. The CDR3 length is 18 residues. Here the CDR3 reads CASSYQPGGGVPNQPQHF. In DNA form, the CDR3 reads TGTGCCAGCAGCTACCAACCAGGGGGCGGCGTCCCAAATCAGCCCCAGCATTTT.